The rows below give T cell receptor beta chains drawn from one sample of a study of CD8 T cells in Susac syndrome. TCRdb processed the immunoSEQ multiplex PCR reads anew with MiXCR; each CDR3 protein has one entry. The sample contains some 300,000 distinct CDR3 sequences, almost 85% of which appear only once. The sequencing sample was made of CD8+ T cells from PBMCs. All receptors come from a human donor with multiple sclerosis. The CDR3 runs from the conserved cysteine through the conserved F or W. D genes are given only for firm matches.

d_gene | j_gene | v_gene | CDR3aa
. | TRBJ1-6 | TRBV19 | CASSHGTEHSPLHF
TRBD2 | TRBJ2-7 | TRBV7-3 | CASSSPGGRADEQYF
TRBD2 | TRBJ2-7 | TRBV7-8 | CASIPSGSSYEQYF
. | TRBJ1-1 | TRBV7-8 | CASSLALGDGNTEAFF
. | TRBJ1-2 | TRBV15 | CATSRDREVGYGYTF
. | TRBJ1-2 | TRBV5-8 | CASSSSPTYGGYTF
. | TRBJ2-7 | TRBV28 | CASSLTRKGSYEQYF
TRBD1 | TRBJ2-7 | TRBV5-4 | CACSRTGDLLYEQYF
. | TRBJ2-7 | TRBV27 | CASSLVTPEGPYEQYF
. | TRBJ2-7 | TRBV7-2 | CASSLGREQYF
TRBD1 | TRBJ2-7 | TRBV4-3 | CASSSGQGAASYEQYF
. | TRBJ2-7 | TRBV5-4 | CASSAWDRRSYEQYF
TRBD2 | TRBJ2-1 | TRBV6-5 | CASSSRLAGEEQFF
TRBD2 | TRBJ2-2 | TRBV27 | CASSLSREGRRELFF
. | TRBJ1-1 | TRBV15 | CATSRVQGQEAFF
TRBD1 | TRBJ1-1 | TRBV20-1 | CSARAPDRVWYTEAFF
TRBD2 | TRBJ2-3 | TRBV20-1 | CSARDPSLAGGTDTQYF
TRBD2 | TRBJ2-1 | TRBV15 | CAASRRLAGGPYNEQFF